Given below is one T cell receptor (beta chain) in context. The library targeted TCRbeta and was prepared with unique molecular identifiers. One entry per CDR3 protein results from TCRdb running MiXCR on the PCR reads. This sample has about 480,000 distinct CDR3 sequences; around 12% occur once, and the top ten carry over 5.5%. This entry is derived from a study of T-cell reconstitution after alpha-beta-depleted transplantation in children. Trimming at V came to 3 bases and at J to 6 bases, leaving 9 bases not matched to a gene. The CDR3 extends over 15 amino acids. The germline CDR1 and CDR2 sequences are KGHSH and LQKENI.

The starting material was PBMCs from the stem cell graft donor, obtained from the stem cell graft. The TCR sequence derives from a human donor who donated a stem cell graft to a child with combined immunodeficiency. This chain joins TRBV18 and TRBJ2-7; 9 nucleotides align to TRBD1. The CDR3 here is CASSPFRDRVGEQYF. The CDR3 region has the DNA TGTGCCAGCTCACCCTTCCGGGACAGGGTGGGCGAGCAGTACTTC. Variable domain in full (rest from reference TRBV18 and TRBJ2-7): NAGVMQNPRHLVRRRGQEARLRCSPMKGHSHVYWYRQLPEEGLKFMVYLQKENIIDESGMPKERFSAEFPKEGPSILRIQQVVRGDSAAYFCASSPFRDRVGEQYFGPGTRLTVT.